The 14 T cell receptor beta chains listed next were all sequenced from one sample in a study of blood T cell repertoires in COVID-19. The method was immunoSEQ multiplex PCR; TCRdb's version includes in-frame clones alone and lacks a portion of them. The table shows 110,000 to 150,000 clones, with 80% to 90% occurring only once. The specimen was PBMCs or T cells enriched from blood (not recorded which). The receptor source for this set is a man aged 50 or older who had recovered from COVID-19.

The chain couples TRBV4-3 to TRBJ2-5; the D is unclear. The CDR3 totals 14 residues. Germline CDR1 reads LGHNA; CDR2 reads YSLEER. V was shortened by 4 bases and J by 5 bases, with 14 bases between the two germline ends. The DNA for the CDR3 is TGCGCCAGCAGCCCTTCCGGATCCGGGGAGACCCAGTACTTC. This codes for CASSPSGSGETQYF.

The chain links TRBV19 to TRBJ1-6, with D maybe TRBD1 (6 bases). Germline-derived CDR1 and CDR2 are LNHDA and SQIVND (reference sequence). The CDR3 totals 13 residues. The ends were cut back, 6 bases at V and 11 bases at J, with 14 bases in the middle. The CDR3 DNA reads TGTGCCAGTAGCGACAGGAGGTTGGCACCCCTCCACTTT. Translating it yields CASSDRRLAPLHF.

CDR3 nucleotides: TGTGCCAGCAGCTTAGCCGGACAGGGAGAGACCCAGTACTTC. Translated: CASSLAGQGETQYF. The genes are TRBV7-6 and TRBJ2-5; TRBD1 aligns across 8 bases. Germline lookup yields CDR1 SGHVS and CDR2 FNYEAQ. The CDR3 extends over 14 amino acids. J gave up 4 bases and V 0 bases, and 1 base lay outside the gene matches.

The chain joins TRBV7-2 to TRBJ1-2; D remains unclear. V was pared by 4 bases and J by 4 bases, with 13 bases between. CDR3 length: 14 amino acids. Germline assignment: CDR1 SGHTA and CDR2 FQGNSA. The CDR3 DNA reads TGTGCCAGCAGCTCTTCACAGACCCCCTATGGCTACACCTTC. The encoded protein is CASSSSQTPYGYTF. The full variable domain, completed using reference TRBV7-2 and TRBJ1-2, is GAGVSQSPSNKVTEKGKDVELRCDPISGHTALYWYRQSLGQGLEFLIYFQGNSAPDKSGLPSDRFSAERTGGSVSTLTIQRTQQEDSAVYLCASSSSQTPYGYTFGSGTRLTVV.

The chain has TRBV5-1 and TRBJ2-1, with 9 bases identical to TRBD1. Germline trimming cut 2 bases from V and 3 bases from J; bases unmatched to any gene: 3. The CDR3 is 15 amino acids. Germline-derived CDR1 and CDR2 are SGHRS and YFSETQ. As DNA, the CDR3 is TGCGCCAGCAGCTTACAGGGGGCCAGCTACAATGAGCAGTTCTTC. It encodes CASSLQGASYNEQFF.

This clone was detected only once. V is TRBV6-1 and J is TRBJ1-6, with no clear D. This CDR3 has 13 amino acids. CDR1 is MNHNS and CDR2 is SASEGT in the germline V gene. V gave up 1 base and J gave up 7 bases, with 5 bases separating them. DNA of the CDR3: TGTGCCAGCAGTGAAGGGGAGAATTCACCCCTCCACTTT. It yields the protein CASSEGENSPLHF.

The gene calls are TRBV7-2 and TRBJ2-7; the match to TRBD2 covers 8 bases. The length of the CDR3 is 15 residues. The ends lost 1 base at V and 6 bases at J; junction bases unmatched: 8. Germline V CDR1 and CDR2: SGHTA, FQGNSA. The CDR3 loop is CASSLGGTSRFEQYF. As DNA, the CDR3 is TGTGCCAGCAGCTTAGGTGGGACTAGTCGGTTCGAGCAGTACTTC.

The CDR3 coding sequence is TGCGCCAGCAGCCAAGATTATGCAGGTAACCAGCCCCAGCATTTT. This sequence encodes CASSQDYAGNQPQHF. The rearrangement uses TRBV4-1 and TRBJ1-5, with D unclear. The CDR3 consists of 15 residues. Germline CDR1 is MGHRA and CDR2 is YSYEKL. The germline V and J ends were trimmed by 0 bases and 7 bases, with 13 bases remaining between them.

Worth noting for this clone: The sample carries other DNA sequences with the same CDR3. The genes are TRBV28 and TRBJ1-5; D remains ambiguous. With 6 bases removed from V and 0 bases from J, the gap between germline ends came to 3 bases. Germline CDR1 reads MDHEN; CDR2 reads SYDVKM. CDR3 length equals 12 residues. DNA of the CDR3: TGTGCCAGCAGGTATAGCAATCAGCCCCAGCATTTT. Protein product: CASRYSNQPQHF.

The chain recombines TRBV12-5 with TRBJ2-1; 7 nucleotides match TRBD2. Trimming at V came to 8 bases and at J to 6 bases, leaving 19 bases not matched to a gene. The CDR3 has 17 residues. CDR1 LGHNT and CDR2 FRNRAP come from the germline V gene. CDR3 region: CASRSGGRGFGFNEQFF. CDR3 bases: TGTGCTAGTAGATCGGGCGGGAGAGGATTTGGATTCAATGAGCAGTTCTTC.

In DNA form, the CDR3 reads TGTGCCACCTCAGGACACCTCAACACTGAAGCTTTCTTT. This translates into CATSGHLNTEAFF. This chain joins TRBV10-3 and TRBJ1-1, with D maybe TRBD1 (5 bases). Germline assignment: CDR1 ENHRY and CDR2 SYGVKD. Trimming took 10 bases from V and 2 from J, leaving 14 bases between them. The CDR3 spans 13 residues.

The chain has TRBV5-4 and TRBJ1-2, with 8 bases lining up with TRBD1. CDR1 is SGHNT, CDR2 YYREEE, per germline (reference sequence). V trimming: 0 bases; J trimming: 4 bases; junction bases outside the gene matches: 5. The CDR3 runs to 15 residues. The CDR3: CASSLVTGDPYGYTF. The CDR3 coding sequence is TGTGCCAGCAGCTTGGTGACAGGGGATCCCTATGGCTACACCTTC.

CDR3 coding DNA: TGTGCCACCAGTGTTTCGGGAGTGGGCATATATTTT. Encoded protein: CATSVSGVGIYF. The rearrangement uses TRBV24-1 and TRBJ1-3; no clear D gene. Germline loops: CDR1 KGHDR, CDR2 SFDVKD. V was shortened by 5 bases and J by 12 bases, with 13 bases between the two germline ends. This CDR3 comprises 12 residues.

The V gene is TRBV15, the J gene TRBJ1-2, with D possibly being TRBD1 (5 bases). Germline CDR1 LNHNV, CDR2 YYDKDF (reference sequence). There are 12 residues in the CDR3. Between the trimmed V and J ends, which lost 3 bases and 6 bases, there was a span of 8 bases. CDR3 sequence reads: CATSSFRDGYTF. Written as DNA, the CDR3 is TGTGCCACCAGCAGCTTCAGGGATGGCTACACCTTC. The whole variable domain, remainder taken from reference TRBV15 and TRBJ1-2, is DAMVIQNPRYQVTQFGKPVTLSCSQTLNHNVMYWYQQKSSQAPKLLFHYYDKDFNNEADTPDNFQSRRPNTSFCFLDIRSPGLGDTAMYLCATSSFRDGYTFGSGTRLTVV.